A single sample is the source of the 14 T cell receptor beta chains below, sequenced in a study of blood T cells in healthy people across ages. Through a sample-barcoded 5' primer and a J-beta primer mix, a second PCR was run for roughly 6 to 12 cycles. TCRdb re-called the 5' RACE reads with MiXCR, one entry per CDR3 protein. The sample lists over a million distinct CDR3 sequences, approximately 60% seen once, with 5% to 7% in the top ten. The sequenced material came from blood. These receptors all come from a man between 18 and 29 years old in good health.

This chain uses TRBV29-1 with TRBJ1-1, with D perhaps TRBD1 (5 bases). Between the trimmed V and J ends, which lost 3 bases and 5 bases, there was a span of 13 bases. This CDR3 has 13 amino acids. Germline V gene data show CDR1 as SQVTM and CDR2 as ANQGSEA. In DNA, the CDR3 is TGCAGCGTTGATCGGATCGGGGCAACTGAAGCTTTCTTT. Its translation is CSVDRIGATEAFF. Complete variable domain (other parts from reference TRBV29-1 and TRBJ1-1): SAVISQKPSRDICQRGTSLTIQCQVDSQVTMMFWYRQQPGQSLTLIATANQGSEATYESGFVIDKFPISRPNLTFSTLTVSNMSPEDSSIYLCSVDRIGATEAFFGQGTRLTVV.

The sample holds a few counts of this clonotype. The chain carries TRBV27 and TRBJ2-7, with D unclear. This CDR3 contains 10 residues. Germline V gene sequence: CDR1 MNHEY, CDR2 SMNVEV (reference sequence). Trimming left V 9 bases short and J 6 bases short, with 9 bases between. The CDR3 sequence: CASRYFEQYF. Written as DNA, the CDR3 is TGTGCCAGTCGGTATTTCGAGCAGTACTTC.

The chain combines TRBV7-4 with TRBJ1-5; 8 nucleotides align to TRBD1. The CDR3 spans 18 residues. V shed 5 bases, J shed 6 bases, and the junction held 18 bases outside the gene matches. Germline assignment: CDR1 SGHVT and CDR2 SQSDAQ. The CDR3 region is CASSQEGQGPSGGQPQHF. CDR3 coding DNA: TGTGCCAGCAGCCAGGAAGGACAGGGTCCTTCGGGGGGTCAGCCCCAGCATTTT. Full variable domain (missing parts from reference TRBV7-4 and TRBJ1-5): GAGVSQSPRYKVAKRGRDVALRCDSISGHVTLYWYRQTLGQGSEVLTYSQSDAQRDKSGRPSGRFSAERPERSVSTLKIQRTEQGDSAVYLCASSQEGQGPSGGQPQHFGDGTRLSIL.

V gene TRBV4-1 combines with J gene TRBJ2-7, with 7 bases lining up with TRBD1. The germline V gene encodes CDR1 MGHRA and CDR2 YSYEKL. With 2 bases clipped from V and 5 bases from J, the junction kept 9 bases outside the gene matches. There are 15 residues in the CDR3. The CDR3 protein is CASSQLEQGRDEQYF. The CDR3 DNA is TGCGCCAGCAGCCAACTCGAACAGGGGCGGGACGAGCAGTACTTC.

This clonotype was detected only a few times. The rearrangement links TRBV29-1 to TRBJ2-5; TRBD2 aligns across 11 bases. The CDR3 covers 14 residues. Losses at the gene ends were 5 bases for V and 4 bases for J; bases not matched to a gene: 6. Germline loops: CDR1 SQVTM, CDR2 ANQGSEA. This CDR3 is CSVYLTSGRETQYF. CDR3 in DNA: TGCAGCGTTTACCTTACTAGCGGGAGAGAGACCCAGTACTTC.

The chain couples TRBV12-3 or TRBV12-4 to TRBJ1-1, with D perhaps matching TRBD1 (5 bases). This CDR3 has 14 amino acids. V lost 10 bases, J lost 1 base, and 16 bases lay in between. The CDR3 region has the DNA TGTGCCACCTCTTCCCAGGGACCGAACACTGAAGCTTTCTTT. Protein: CATSSQGPNTEAFF.

This chain links TRBV6-5 with TRBJ1-2; D perhaps matches TRBD1 (6 bases). This CDR3 comprises 16 residues. Germline CDR1 is MNHEY and CDR2 is SVGAGI. Trimming left V 0 bases short and J 5 bases short, with 16 bases between. The CDR3 loop is CASSYSTGTPTYGYTF. CDR3 sequence (DNA): TGTGCCAGCAGTTACTCAACCGGGACACCGACTTATGGCTACACCTTC.

The CDR3 loop is CASSLVSPRDEQYF. As DNA, the CDR3 is TGTGCCAGCAGCTTAGTTTCCCCCAGGGACGAGCAGTACTTC. The chain couples TRBV7-9 to TRBJ2-7, with TRBD1 as a possible D gene (5 bases). This CDR3 spans 14 amino acids. The germline V and J ends were trimmed by 1 base and 5 bases, with 12 bases remaining between them. Germline V gene sequence: CDR1 SEHNR, CDR2 FQNEAQ (reference sequence).

This clonotype was seen a few times. The genes are TRBV20-1 and TRBJ2-3; the match to TRBD2 covers 11 bases. This CDR3 region has 13 residues. After removal of 7 bases from V and 7 bases from J, the junction contained 7 bases not matched to a gene. Per the germline V gene, CDR1 is DFQATT and CDR2 is SNEGSKA (reference sequence). CDR3 protein: CSVQTSGANTQYF. DNA for the CDR3: TGCAGTGTCCAGACTAGCGGGGCTAATACGCAGTATTTT.

The CDR3 DNA is TGTGCCAGCAGCCGCCGACAGGGGAGCTCTGGGGCCAACGTCCTGACTTTC. Its protein is CASSRRQGSSGANVLTF. The V and J genes are TRBV3-1 and TRBJ2-6; 8 bases agree with TRBD1. This CDR3 has 17 amino acids. V lost 4 bases, J lost 0 bases, and 5 bases stayed unmatched. Germline V gene lookup returns CDR1 LGHDT and CDR2 YNNKEL (reference sequence).

The table lists this clonotype with a few counts. CDR3 DNA sequence: TGCGCCAGCAGCATAGGGATGTCCGGCACTGAAGCTTTCTTT. It specifies CASSIGMSGTEAFF. V gene TRBV5-1 combines with J gene TRBJ1-1; D is ambiguous. Germline CDR1 is SGHRS and CDR2 is YFSETQ. The CDR3 covers 14 residues. Deletions cut 4 bases from V and 4 bases from J, with 14 bases between.

In this sample, this clonotype turned up a few times. The rearrangement joins TRBV29-1 to TRBJ2-1; 7 nucleotides line up with TRBD2. This CDR3 is 13 amino acids long. Germline assignment: CDR1 SQVTM and CDR2 ANQGSEA. V lost 0 bases and J lost 8; bases outside the gene matches: 4. The CDR3 region is CSVEESLADEQFF. Written as DNA, the CDR3 is TGCAGCGTTGAAGAAAGCCTAGCGGATGAGCAGTTCTTC.

This clonotype has only a few counts. This rearrangement joins TRBV29-1 to TRBJ2-7, with D perhaps being TRBD1 or TRBD2 (5 bases each). The CDR3 length is 12 residues. The V gene's germline CDR1 is SQVTM and CDR2 ANQGSEA. The V gene lost 7 bases and the J gene lost 9 bases, with 19 bases spanning the gap. CDR3 loop: CSGRDYNGGQYF. CDR3 coding DNA: TGCAGCGGCCGAGACTATAATGGGGGGCAGTACTTC.

The chain has TRBV2 and TRBJ2-1; the match to TRBD2 covers 10 bases. Matching the DNA end better, TRBJ2-7 makes the J call doubtful. CDR3 size: 18 residues. The germline V gene encodes CDR1 SNHLY and CDR2 FYNNEI. This chain's CDR3 is CASSESLAGASSYNEQYF. CDR3 bases: TGTGCCAGCAGTGAGAGTCTAGCGGGGGCGAGCTCCTACAATGAGCAGTACTTC.